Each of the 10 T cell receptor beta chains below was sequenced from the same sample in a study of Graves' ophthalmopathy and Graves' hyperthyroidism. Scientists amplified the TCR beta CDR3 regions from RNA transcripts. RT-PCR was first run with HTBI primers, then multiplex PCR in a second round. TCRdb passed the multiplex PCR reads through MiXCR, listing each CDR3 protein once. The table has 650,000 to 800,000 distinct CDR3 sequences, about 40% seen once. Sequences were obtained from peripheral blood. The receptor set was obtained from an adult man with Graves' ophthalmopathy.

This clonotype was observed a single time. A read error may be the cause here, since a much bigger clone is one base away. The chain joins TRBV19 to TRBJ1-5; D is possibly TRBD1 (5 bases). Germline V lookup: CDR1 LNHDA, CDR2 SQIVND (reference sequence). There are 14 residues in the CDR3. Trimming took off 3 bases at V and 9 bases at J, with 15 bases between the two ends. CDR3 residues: CASSINSGSRPQHF. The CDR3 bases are TGTGCCAGTAGTATTAACTCAGGGAGTCGGCCCCAGCATTTT.

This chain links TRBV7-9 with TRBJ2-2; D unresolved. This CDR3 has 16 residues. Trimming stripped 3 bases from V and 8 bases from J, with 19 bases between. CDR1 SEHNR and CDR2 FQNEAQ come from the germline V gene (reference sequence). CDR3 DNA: TGTGCCAGCAGCTTTGTAGGGCCCTCCGGAGATGGGGAGCTGTTTTTT. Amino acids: CASSFVGPSGDGELFF. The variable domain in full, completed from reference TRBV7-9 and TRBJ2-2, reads DTGVSQNPRHKITKRGQNVTFRCDPISEHNRLYWYRQTLGQGPEFLTYFQNEAQLEKSRLLSDRFSAERPKGSFSTLEIQRTEQGDSAMYLCASSFVGPSGDGELFFGEGSRLTVL.

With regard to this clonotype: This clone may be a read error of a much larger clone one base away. This chain's CDR3 is CASSRAGGKERLFF. CDR3 nucleotide sequence: TGTGCCAGCAGCCGGGCGGGGGGCAAGGAAAGACTGTTTTTT. The J gene is TRBJ1-4, the V gene TRBV6-4; D is possibly TRBD1 (6 bases). This CDR3 is built from 14 residues. Germline CDR1 MRHNA, CDR2 SNTAGT.

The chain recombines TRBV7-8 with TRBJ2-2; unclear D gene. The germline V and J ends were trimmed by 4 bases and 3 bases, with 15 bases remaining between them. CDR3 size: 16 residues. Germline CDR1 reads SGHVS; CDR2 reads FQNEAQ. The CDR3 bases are TGTGCCAGCAGCTCCGTATGGGGATTCGACACCGGGGAGCTGTTTTTT. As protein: CASSSVWGFDTGELFF.

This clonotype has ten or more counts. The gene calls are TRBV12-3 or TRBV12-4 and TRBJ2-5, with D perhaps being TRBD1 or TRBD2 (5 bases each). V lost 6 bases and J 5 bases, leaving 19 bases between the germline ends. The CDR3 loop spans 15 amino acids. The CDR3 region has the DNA TGTGCCAGCAGGTCCGAGATTGGGGGTTGGGAGACCCAGTACTTC. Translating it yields CASRSEIGGWETQYF.

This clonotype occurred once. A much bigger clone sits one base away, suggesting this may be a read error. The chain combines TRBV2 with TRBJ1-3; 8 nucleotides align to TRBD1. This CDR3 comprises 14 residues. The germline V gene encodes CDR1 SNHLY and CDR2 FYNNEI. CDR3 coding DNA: TGTGCCAGCAGTCCAGGGGGCGCTGGAAACACCGTATATTTT. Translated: CASSPGGAGNTVYF. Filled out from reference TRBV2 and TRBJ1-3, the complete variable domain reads EPEVTQTPSHQVTQMGQEVILRCVPISNHLYFYWYRQILGQKVEFLVSFYNNEISEKSEIFDDQFSVERPDGSNFTLKIRSTKLEDSAMYFCASSPGGAGNTVYFGEGSWLTVV.

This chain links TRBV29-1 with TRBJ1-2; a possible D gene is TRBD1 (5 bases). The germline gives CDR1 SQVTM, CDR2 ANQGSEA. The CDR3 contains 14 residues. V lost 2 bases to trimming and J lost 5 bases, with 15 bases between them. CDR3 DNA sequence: TGCAGCGTTGAACTACCGGGACGTGGTTATGGCTACACCTTC. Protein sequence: CSVELPGRGYGYTF.

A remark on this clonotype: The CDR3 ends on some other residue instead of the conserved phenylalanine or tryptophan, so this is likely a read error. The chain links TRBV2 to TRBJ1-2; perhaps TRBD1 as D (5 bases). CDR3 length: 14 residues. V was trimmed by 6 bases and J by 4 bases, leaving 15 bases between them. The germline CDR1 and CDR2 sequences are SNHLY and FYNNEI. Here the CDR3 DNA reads TGTGCCAGCAGCCGGACGGGGGAGCTCTATGGCTACACCCTC. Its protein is CASSRTGELYGYTL.

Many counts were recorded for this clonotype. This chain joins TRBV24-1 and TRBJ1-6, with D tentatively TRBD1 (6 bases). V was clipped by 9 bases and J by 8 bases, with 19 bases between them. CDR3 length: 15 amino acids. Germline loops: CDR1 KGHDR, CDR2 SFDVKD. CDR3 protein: CATPLPGVGDSPLHF. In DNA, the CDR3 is TGTGCCACCCCGCTGCCAGGGGTTGGCGATTCACCCCTCCACTTT.

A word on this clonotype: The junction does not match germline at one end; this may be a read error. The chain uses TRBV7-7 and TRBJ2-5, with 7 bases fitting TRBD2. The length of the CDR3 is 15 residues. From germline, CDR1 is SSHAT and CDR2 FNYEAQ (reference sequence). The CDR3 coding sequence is TGTGCTAGCAGCGTTGAGCCGGGGGGTCGCGAGACCCAGTACTTC. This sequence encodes CASSVEPGGRETQYF. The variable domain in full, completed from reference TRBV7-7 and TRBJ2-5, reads GAGVSQSPRYKVTKRGQDVTLRCDPISSHATLYWYQQALGQGPEFLTYFNYEAQPDKSGLPSDRFSAERPEGSISTLTIQRTEQRDSAMYRCASSVEPGGRETQYFGPGTRLLVL.